The present TCR beta chain was sequenced within a study of shared clonotypes between healthy human individuals. Study-level information: Samples came from a couple of female and a few male donors aged 18 to 49.

Losses at the gene ends were 1 base for V and 4 bases for J; bases not matched to a gene: 4. Germline V lookup: CDR1 SGHNT, CDR2 YYREEE (reference sequence). The CDR3 has 15 amino acids. Clones were read by immunoSEQ multiplex PCR, and TCRdb kept only the in-frame ones, dropping some. The sample includes under 2.5 million clones, around 93% of them seen just once. The sequence was collected from a man younger than 35 in good health. Some clones in this sample may be carry-over from other donors' samples. The chain uses TRBV5-4 and TRBJ2-7; 11 bases are a match to TRBD2. Source material: naive CD4+ T cells from PBMCs. Regarding subset: CD45RA+ positively selected. Written as DNA, the CDR3 is TGTGCCAGCAGCTTGAGCACTAGCGGGAGATACGAGCAGTACTTC. Amino acids: CASSLSTSGRYEQYF. The entire variable domain, with the rest obtained from reference TRBV5-4 and TRBJ2-7, is as follows: ETGVTQSPTHLIKTRGQQVTLRCSSQSGHNTVSWYQQALGQGPQFIFQYYREEENGRGNFPPRFSGLQFPNYSSELNVNALELDDSALYLCASSLSTSGRYEQYFGPGTRLTVT.